This passage covers 24 T cell receptor beta chains from one sample sequenced in a study of blood T cell repertoires in COVID-19. Some clones are missing from TCRdb's copy, which holds only in-frame ones; the method was immunoSEQ multiplex PCR. The sample consists of 360,000 or so clones, approximately 84% of them appearing once. Sequencing was carried out using PBMCs or T cells enriched from blood (not recorded which). The receptors were sampled from a woman in her 30s who had recovered from COVID-19.

The chain combines TRBV11-2 with TRBJ2-2; 12 bases map to TRBD2. CDR3 length: 16 amino acids. V shed 7 bases, J shed 6 bases, and the junction held 9 bases outside the gene matches. CDR1 and CDR2 (germline): SGHAT, FQNNGV. The CDR3 sequence is CASTYRTSGVAGELFF. The DNA for the CDR3 is TGTGCCAGCACCTATAGGACTAGCGGGGTCGCCGGGGAGCTGTTTTTT.

The chain uses TRBV6-5 and TRBJ2-7; TRBD2 matches 11 bases. This CDR3 spans 14 amino acids. Per germline, CDR1 MNHEY and CDR2 SVGAGI. After removal of 10 bases from V and 5 bases from J, the junction contained 10 bases not matched to a gene. The CDR3 bases are TGTGCCACCAAACCACTAGCGGGAGTCGACGAGCAGTACTTC. It codes for CATKPLAGVDEQYF.

The table lists this clone with a few counts. This CDR3 is CASSPRDRANNEQFF. For the CDR3, the DNA is TGTGCCAGCAGCCCCCGGGACAGGGCCAACAATGAGCAGTTCTTC. This chain joins TRBV7-9 and TRBJ2-1, with TRBD1 identical over 9 bases. The CDR3 covers 15 residues. The trim removed 5 bases at V and 5 bases at J, leaving 7 bases unmatched. Germline values: CDR1 SEHNR, CDR2 FQNEAQ (reference sequence).

The rearrangement uses TRBV27 and TRBJ1-4; the D gene is possibly TRBD1 (5 bases). This CDR3 has 16 amino acids. The germline V gene has CDR1 MNHEY and CDR2 SMNVEV (reference sequence). With 3 bases removed from V and 0 bases from J, the gap between germline ends came to 11 bases. The CDR3 sequence: CASSFRRGATNEKLFF. CDR3 bases: TGTGCCAGCAGTTTCCGCCGGGGGGCAACTAATGAAAAACTGTTTTTT.

This chain joins TRBV3-1 (or the pseudogene TRBV3-2) and TRBJ2-1; 8 nucleotides match TRBD2. Germline lookup yields CDR1 LGHDT and CDR2 YNNKEL (reference sequence). J was trimmed by 0 bases and V by 0 bases; bases with no gene match: 10. This CDR3 has 19 residues. CDR3 coding DNA: TGTGCCAGCAGCCAAGACGGGACTAGAAAGAAGAGCTCCTACAATGAGCAGTTCTTC. As protein: CASSQDGTRKKSSYNEQFF.

The rearrangement uses TRBV6-5 and TRBJ1-1, with 8 bases fitting TRBD1. V was clipped by 3 bases and J by 9 bases; unmatched bases: 6. The germline V gene encodes CDR1 MNHEY and CDR2 SVGAGI. The CDR3 contains 13 residues. The CDR3 here is CASSYRRTGQAFF. DNA of the CDR3: TGTGCCAGCAGTTATAGGAGGACAGGGCAAGCTTTCTTT.

V and J are TRBV10-3 and TRBJ1-1, with D maybe TRBD1 (5 bases). Germline V gene lookup returns CDR1 ENHRY and CDR2 SYGVKD. V lost 4 bases and J 0 bases, leaving 9 bases between the germline ends. CDR3 length: 14 residues. As DNA, the CDR3 is TGTGCCATCAGTGTAGACAGATTGAACACTGAAGCTTTCTTT. Translated, it gives CAISVDRLNTEAFF.

The J gene is TRBJ1-4, the V gene TRBV5-1; D remains unclear. The CDR3 is 15 amino acids. V was cut by 1 base and J by 7 bases, with 14 bases left in between. CDR1 and CDR2 (germline): SGHRS, YFSETQ. CDR3 protein: CASSLSGDWVEKLFF. The CDR3 coding sequence is TGCGCCAGCAGCTTGTCCGGAGACTGGGTTGAAAAACTGTTTTTT. The full variable domain, rest sourced from reference TRBV5-1 and TRBJ1-4, is KAGVTQTPRYLIKTRGQQVTLSCSPISGHRSVSWYQQTPGQGLQFLFEYFSETQRNKGNFPGRFSGRQFSNSRSEMNVSTLELGDSALYLCASSLSGDWVEKLFFGSGTQLSVL.

The chain has TRBV10-3 and TRBJ1-5, with 12 nucleotides matching TRBD1. This CDR3 is 20 amino acids long. V dropped 0 bases and J dropped 2; count of bases not matched to a gene: 11. The germline V gene has CDR1 ENHRY and CDR2 SYGVKD. In nucleotides, the CDR3 is TGTGCCATCAGTGAGTCGGCCCCGGGACAGGGGGCAACGGGCAATCAGCCCCAGCATTTT. Translating it yields CAISESAPGQGATGNQPQHF.

The rearrangement uses TRBV5-5 and TRBJ1-2; D remains ambiguous. V shed 4 bases and J shed 4 bases, with 17 bases lying between them. This CDR3 contains 15 residues. The germline V gene has CDR1 SGHKS and CDR2 YYEKEE (reference sequence). CDR3 residues: CASSPRQVEIYGYTF. The CDR3, as DNA: TGTGCCAGCAGCCCTCGACAAGTCGAGATCTATGGCTACACCTTC.

This chain joins TRBV18 and TRBJ1-5; 8 positions match TRBD1. The CDR3 length is 15 residues. Germline V CDR1 and CDR2: KGHSH, LQKENI. V was pared by 6 bases and J by 2 bases, with 6 bases of the junction left unmatched. DNA of the CDR3: TGTGCCAGCTCGACAGGGGTTAGGGGCAATCAGCCCCAGCATTTT. Translated, it gives CASSTGVRGNQPQHF.

The chain carries TRBV28 and TRBJ2-1; 7 nucleotides agree with TRBD2. Germline V CDR1 and CDR2: MDHEN, SYDVKM. The CDR3 is 14 amino acids. V dropped 2 bases and J dropped 10; count of bases not matched to a gene: 8. In nucleotides, the CDR3 is TGTGCCAGCAGTTTAGGGGGAGGGGTAGACGAGCAGTTCTTC. Translating it yields CASSLGGGVDEQFF.

The chain links TRBV27 to TRBJ2-3, with 8 nucleotides matching TRBD2. Looked up from germline, CDR1 is MNHEY and CDR2 is SMNVEV (reference sequence). V dropped 2 bases and J dropped 0; count of bases not matched to a gene: 1. The CDR3 has 15 residues. The CDR3 DNA reads as TGTGCCAGCAGTTTAGCGGGAGGTAGCACAGATACGCAGTATTTT. It specifies CASSLAGGSTDTQYF.

On this clone: The sample carries other DNA sequences with the same CDR3. The chain carries TRBV18 and TRBJ2-4; tentative D call: TRBD1 (6 bases). This CDR3 is built from 16 residues. From germline, CDR1 is KGHSH and CDR2 LQKENI. The germline V and J ends were trimmed by 0 bases and 0 bases, with 9 bases remaining between them. For the CDR3, the DNA is TGTGCCAGCTCACCACCGGGGGCCCTAGCCAAAAACATTCAGTACTTC. Translated: CASSPPGALAKNIQYF.

This clone has more than one count but fewer than ten. The V gene is TRBV5-4, the J gene TRBJ2-7, with 9 bases fitting TRBD1. Germline V gene data show CDR1 as SGHNT and CDR2 as YYREEE (reference sequence). J gave up 2 bases and V 4 bases, and 7 bases lay outside the gene matches. The CDR3 has 15 residues. CDR3 nucleotides: TGTGCCAGCAGCCGTACGGGACAGGGAACCTACGAGCAGTACTTC. This encodes CASSRTGQGTYEQYF.

This sequence joins TRBV18 and TRBJ2-7, with D possibly being TRBD2 (6 bases). CDR1 KGHSH and CDR2 LQKENI come from the germline V gene. CDR3 size: 13 residues. V gave up 3 bases and J gave up 7 bases, with 13 bases separating them. The DNA of the CDR3 is TGTGCCAGCTCACCGGTCGGAGGGAATGAGCAGTACTTC. The encoded protein is CASSPVGGNEQYF.

Concerning this clone itself: Other nucleotide sequences from this sample produce the same CDR3. The chain carries TRBV5-4 and TRBJ2-3, with TRBD2 matching over 8 bases. With 4 bases clipped from V and 5 bases from J, the junction kept 3 bases outside the gene matches. This CDR3 contains 13 residues. The germline CDR1 and CDR2 sequences are SGHNT and YYREEE (reference sequence). CDR3 sequence: CASSPREGDTQYF. CDR3 nucleotide sequence: TGTGCCAGCAGCCCACGGGAGGGAGATACGCAGTATTTT.

V and J are TRBV2 and TRBJ1-5, with 9 bases aligning to TRBD1. The CDR3 loop spans 17 amino acids. CDR1 SNHLY and CDR2 FYNNEI come from the germline V gene. The V and J ends lost 0 bases and 0 bases, in that order; junction bases with no gene match: 3. The CDR3 loop reads CASSEAGTGNSNQPQHF. In DNA, the CDR3 is TGTGCCAGCAGTGAAGCTGGGACAGGGAATAGCAATCAGCCCCAGCATTTT.

This rearrangement joins TRBV2 to TRBJ1-3; weak D call: TRBD1 (6 bases). Germline CDR1 and CDR2: SNHLY and FYNNEI. The CDR3 contains 15 residues. Between the trimmed V and J ends, which lost 3 bases and 1 base, there was a span of 10 bases. In nucleotides, the CDR3 is TGTGCCAGCAGTGAGTGGGGGCAGTCTGGAAACACCATATATTTT. Translating gives CASSEWGQSGNTIYF.

This clone was detected only a few times. The chain links TRBV29-1 to TRBJ2-3; 8 bases line up with TRBD1. The CDR3 covers 13 residues. Losses at the gene ends were 6 bases for V and 2 bases for J; bases not matched to a gene: 4. CDR1 and CDR2 from the germline V gene are SQVTM and ANQGSEA. CDR3: CSVDRAYTDTQYF. CDR3 nucleotides: TGCAGCGTGGACAGGGCTTACACAGATACGCAGTATTTT.

The rearrangement links TRBV5-5 to TRBJ1-5; D might be TRBD1 (6 bases). V lost 0 bases to trimming and J lost 3 bases, with 13 bases between them. From germline, CDR1 is SGHKS and CDR2 YYEKEE (reference sequence). The length of the CDR3 is 16 residues. The CDR3 loop is CASSLGQTGPNQPQHF. Here the CDR3 DNA reads TGTGCCAGCAGCTTGGGGCAAACAGGGCCCAATCAGCCCCAGCATTTT.

This rearrangement joins TRBV27 to TRBJ1-3, with D maybe TRBD1 (5 bases). Germline V lookup: CDR1 MNHEY, CDR2 SMNVEV (reference sequence). CDR3 length: 12 amino acids. V was clipped by 10 bases and J by 9 bases, with 16 bases between them. CDR3 sequence (DNA): TGTGCCACCCAATCACCCCAGGGCACCATATATTTT. It codes for CATQSPQGTIYF.

The V gene is TRBV2, the J gene TRBJ1-4; 7 bases line up with TRBD1. Looked up from germline, CDR1 is SNHLY and CDR2 is FYNNEI. The CDR3 contains 17 residues. V dropped 3 bases and J dropped 4; count of bases not matched to a gene: 11. For the CDR3, the DNA is TGTGCCAGCAGTGATCGACAGGGCTTTCTTAGTAATGAAAAACTGTTTTTT. It is translated as CASSDRQGFLSNEKLFF.

This chain's CDR3 is CASNRQGLDTQYF. In nucleotides, the CDR3 is TGTGCCAGCAACCGACAGGGCTTGGATACGCAGTATTTT. This chain links TRBV7-9 with TRBJ2-3, with 7 bases aligning to TRBD1. Germline assignment: CDR1 SEHNR and CDR2 FQNEAQ (reference sequence). J was trimmed by 6 bases and V by 7 bases; bases with no gene match: 7. The CDR3 sequence is 13 residues long.